This T cell receptor (beta chain) was identified during a study of glioma-infiltrating T cells. This CDR3 contains 16 residues. V lost 3 bases to trimming and J lost 4 bases, with 17 bases between them. Germline CDR1 reads SGHRS; CDR2 reads YFSETQ. Amplification of TCR alpha and beta CDR3 regions from RNA used iRepertoire nested multiplex PCR. TCRdb analysed the multiplex PCR reads with MiXCR anew, one entry per CDR3 protein. The data contain 150,000 to 200,000 distinct CDR3 sequences, 25% to 35% of them seen just once; the ten biggest clones take up around 20%. To note about this clonotype: A much larger clonotype is one base distant, so this may be a read error.

The clonotype originates from a human donor with low-grade glioma or glioblastoma, undergoing nonglioma brain surgery, or in good health (not recorded which). The chain employs TRBV5-1 and TRBJ2-1; D may be TRBD1 (5 bases). The source material was glioma tissue, nonneoplastic brain tissue, or PBMCs (not recorded which). The CDR3 region has the DNA TGCGCCAGCAGCTGGGTATTGGGGCCCGGATACAATGAGCAGTTCTTC. As protein: CASSWVLGPGYNEQFF.